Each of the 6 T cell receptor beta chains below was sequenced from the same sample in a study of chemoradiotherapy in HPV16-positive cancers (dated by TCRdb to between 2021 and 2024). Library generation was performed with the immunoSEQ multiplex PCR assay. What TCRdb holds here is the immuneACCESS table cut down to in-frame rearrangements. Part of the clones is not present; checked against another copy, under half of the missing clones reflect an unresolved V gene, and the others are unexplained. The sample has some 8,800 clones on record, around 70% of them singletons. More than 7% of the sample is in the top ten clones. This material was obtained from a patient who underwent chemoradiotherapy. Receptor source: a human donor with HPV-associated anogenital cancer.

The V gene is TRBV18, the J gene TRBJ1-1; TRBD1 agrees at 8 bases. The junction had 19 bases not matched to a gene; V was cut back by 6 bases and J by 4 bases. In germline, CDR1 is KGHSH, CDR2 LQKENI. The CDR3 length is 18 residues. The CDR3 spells CASSPRTGLFLSSTEAFF. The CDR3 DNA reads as TGTGCCAGCTCTCCTCGGACAGGGCTGTTTCTATCTTCCACTGAAGCTTTCTTT.

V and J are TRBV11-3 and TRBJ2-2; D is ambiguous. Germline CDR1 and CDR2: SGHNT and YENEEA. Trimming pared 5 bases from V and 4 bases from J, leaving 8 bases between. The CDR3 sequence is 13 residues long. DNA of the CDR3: TGTGCCAGCAGCCGGACCTCCACCGGGGAGCTGTTTTTT. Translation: CASSRTSTGELFF. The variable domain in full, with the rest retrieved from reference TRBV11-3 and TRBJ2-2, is EAGVVQSPRYKIIEKKQPVAFWCNPISGHNTLYWYLQNLGQGPELLIRYENEEAVDDSQLPKDRFSAERLKGVDSTLKIQPAELGDSAVYLCASSRTSTGELFFGEGSRLTVL.

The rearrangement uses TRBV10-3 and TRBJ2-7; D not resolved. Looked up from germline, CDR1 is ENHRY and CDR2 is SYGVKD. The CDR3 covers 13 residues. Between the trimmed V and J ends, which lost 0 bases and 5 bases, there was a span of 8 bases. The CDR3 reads CAISESGRDEQYF. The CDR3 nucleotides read TGTGCCATCAGTGAGTCAGGTAGGGACGAGCAGTACTTC.

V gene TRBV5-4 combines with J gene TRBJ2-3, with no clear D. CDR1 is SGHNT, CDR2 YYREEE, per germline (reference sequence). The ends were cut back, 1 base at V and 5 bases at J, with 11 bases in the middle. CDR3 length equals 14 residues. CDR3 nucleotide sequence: TGTGCCAGCAGCTTGAGTACCCTCCGAGATACGCAGTATTTT. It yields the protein CASSLSTLRDTQYF. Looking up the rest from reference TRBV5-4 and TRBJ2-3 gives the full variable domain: ETGVTQSPTHLIKTRGQQVTLRCSSQSGHNTVSWYQQALGQGPQFIFQYYREEENGRGNFPPRFSGLQFPNYSSELNVNALELDDSALYLCASSLSTLRDTQYFGPGTRLTVL.

This CDR3 is CASSPQGGGAGNIQYF. DNA of the CDR3: TGTGCCAGTAGTCCCCAGGGTGGGGGGGCAGGAAACATTCAGTACTTC. V is TRBV19 and J is TRBJ2-4; possibly TRBD2 for D (7 bases). The CDR3 loop spans 16 amino acids. V shed 5 bases and J shed 6 bases, with 20 bases lying between them. Germline lookup yields CDR1 LNHDA and CDR2 SQIVND (reference sequence).

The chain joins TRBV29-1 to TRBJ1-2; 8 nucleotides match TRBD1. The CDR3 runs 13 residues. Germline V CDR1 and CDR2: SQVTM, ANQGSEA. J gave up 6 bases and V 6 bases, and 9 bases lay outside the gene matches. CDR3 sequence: CSVAKQGEDGYTF. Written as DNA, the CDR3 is TGCAGCGTCGCGAAACAGGGGGAGGATGGCTACACCTTC.